Detailed here is one TCR beta chain. CDR1 is LGHNA and CDR2 is YNFKEQ in the germline V gene. This CDR3 spans 14 amino acids. V lost 3 bases and J 10 bases, leaving 16 bases between the germline ends. The sample comes from a study of shared clonotypes between healthy human individuals. The protocol was immunoSEQ multiplex PCR, while the TCRdb copy is restricted to in-frame clones and leaves out a portion. The sample includes nearly 600,000 clones, roughly 96% of them seen just once. CD45RO-negative, CCR7-selected cells formed the naive CD8 fraction, which excluded terminally differentiated effector memory CD45RA+ cells.

Sequenced input: naive CD8+ T cells sorted from blood. V usage is TRBV4-2 and J usage is TRBJ2-1; unclear D gene. The source of this sequence is a woman under 40 in good health. The CDR3 DNA follows: TGTGCCAGCAGCCATACCCCCCTTGAGGTAGAGCAGTTCTTC. This sequence encodes CASSHTPLEVEQFF.